Following are 22 T cell receptor beta chains from one sample sequenced in a study of blood T cells in healthy people across ages. A second PCR, run for about 7 to 11 cycles, used a sample-barcoded 5' primer plus a J-beta primer mix. In TCRdb, the 5' RACE reads were re-called with MiXCR into one record per CDR3 protein. The data contain 800,000 to 950,000 distinct CDR3 sequences, under 40% of them singletons. Sequencing was done on a sample of blood. Receptors originate from a man aged 18 to 29 in good health.

This clonotype occurred a few times. As DNA, the CDR3 is TGTGCCAGCAGTTTTCTGGGGCAGCAAGAGACCCAGTACTTC. Its protein is CASSFLGQQETQYF. This rearrangement joins TRBV27 to TRBJ2-5, with TRBD1 as a possible D gene (5 bases). V was clipped by 3 bases and J by 2 bases, with 10 bases between them. The germline V gene encodes CDR1 MNHEY and CDR2 SMNVEV (reference sequence). This CDR3 is built from 14 residues.

This clonotype was seen only once. The gene calls are TRBV11-2 and TRBJ2-1; D perhaps matches TRBD2 (6 bases). CDR3 size: 17 residues. The germline V and J ends were trimmed by 5 bases and 5 bases, with 22 bases remaining between them. Per germline, CDR1 SGHAT and CDR2 FQNNGV. The CDR3 loop is CASSPRASLANHNEQFF. The CDR3 DNA reads TGTGCCAGCAGCCCCCGAGCAAGTCTAGCGAATCACAATGAGCAGTTCTTC.

The V gene is TRBV28, the J gene TRBJ2-1, with D maybe TRBD2 (5 bases). V lost 3 bases and J lost 8, with 8 bases in between. This CDR3 has 12 amino acids. Germline V CDR1 and CDR2: MDHEN, SYDVKM. The CDR3 DNA reads TGTGCCAGCAGTTTGCCGGGGTATGAGCAGTTCTTC. Translated, it gives CASSLPGYEQFF.

This clonotype has just a few counts. The chain has TRBV5-1 and TRBJ2-2; D remains ambiguous. V lost 2 bases, J lost 0 bases, and 5 bases lay in between. Germline CDR1 reads SGHRS; CDR2 reads YFSETQ. CDR3 length equals 14 residues. The CDR3 DNA reads TGCGCCAGCAGCTTAAGGTCGAACACCGGGGAGCTGTTTTTT. Translation gives CASSLRSNTGELFF.

The V gene is TRBV7-2, the J gene TRBJ2-7; D is possibly TRBD2 (6 bases). Germline lookup yields CDR1 SGHTA and CDR2 FQGNSA. This CDR3 is built from 14 residues. The ends were cut back, 5 bases at V and 2 bases at J, with 13 bases in the middle. The CDR3 bases are TGTGCCAGCAGCCCGGGACTGCCACCCTACGAGCAGTACTTC. Protein: CASSPGLPPYEQYF.

This clonotype showed up just a few times. The J gene is TRBJ2-1, the V gene TRBV7-9; 8 nucleotides match TRBD2. V shed 1 base and J 6 bases; nucleotides not matched to a gene: 5. The CDR3 loop spans 15 amino acids. Germline loops: CDR1 SEHNR, CDR2 FQNEAQ (reference sequence). CDR3 amino acids: CASSLEGLGPNEQFF. The CDR3 DNA sequence: TGTGCCAGCAGCTTAGAGGGACTAGGGCCCAATGAGCAGTTCTTC.

The chain links TRBV20-1 to TRBJ1-1; D possibly corresponds to TRBD1 (5 bases). CDR1 DFQATT and CDR2 SNEGSKA come from the germline V gene (reference sequence). The CDR3 sequence is 14 residues long. V was pared by 6 bases and J by 4 bases, with 18 bases between. For the CDR3, the DNA is TGCAGTGCGTCCCCGGGAGACGGGACCACTGAAGCTTTCTTT. It is translated as CSASPGDGTTEAFF.

The V gene is TRBV7-6, the J gene TRBJ2-3, with D perhaps TRBD1 or TRBD2 (5 bases each). The V gene lost 4 bases and the J gene lost 6 bases, with 14 bases spanning the gap. The CDR3 consists of 14 residues. Looked up from germline, CDR1 is SGHVS and CDR2 is FNYEAQ. CDR3 in DNA: TGTGCCAGCAGCTCGAGGCCGGGGCTTGATACGCAGTATTTT. This encodes CASSSRPGLDTQYF.

This chain uses TRBV7-8 with TRBJ2-3, with D perhaps assigned TRBD1 or TRBD2 (6 bases each). The CDR3 has 17 residues. The V end lost 5 bases, the J end lost 4 bases, and 22 bases lay between the germline ends. Per the germline V gene, CDR1 is SGHVS and CDR2 is FQNEAQ. The CDR3 region has the DNA TGTGCCAGCAGCCCGACTGAGGGGGGCGGATGGGCAGATACGCAGTATTTT. Residues: CASSPTEGGGWADTQYF. The full variable domain, in which reference TRBV7-8 and TRBJ2-3 provide the parts outside the CDR3, is GAGVSQSPRYKVAKRGQDVALRCDPISGHVSLFWYQQALGQGPEFLTYFQNEAQLDKSGLPSDRFFAERPEGSVSTLKIQRTQQEDSAVYLCASSPTEGGGWADTQYFGPGTRLTVL.

The V and J genes are TRBV20-1 and TRBJ2-7; possibly TRBD1 for D (5 bases). Germline V gene sequence: CDR1 DFQATT, CDR2 SNEGSKA (reference sequence). CDR3 length: 15 residues. V dropped 0 bases and J dropped 3 bases, with 15 bases sitting between them. The CDR3 DNA sequence: TGCAGTGCTAGAGATCAAGGGCAGGGCAACTACGAGCAGTACTTC. Its protein product is CSARDQGQGNYEQYF.

Note on this clonotype: A single base separates this from a much larger clone, so it may be a read error. This chain connects TRBV5-5 to TRBJ2-5; 7 bases align to TRBD1. This CDR3 comprises 14 residues. With V trimmed by 4 bases and J by 2 bases, 5 bases remained unmatched. Germline V gene sequence: CDR1 SGHKS, CDR2 YYEKEE (reference sequence). CDR3: CASSVTGQQETQYF. CDR3 sequence (DNA): TGTGCCAGCAGCGTGACAGGGCAACAAGAGACCCAGTACTTC.

This clonotype was seen a handful of times. The genes are TRBV7-3 and TRBJ1-1, with 9 positions matching TRBD1. The V gene's germline CDR1 is SGHTA and CDR2 FQGTGA. Unmatched junction bases numbered 11, after V lost 3 bases and J lost 0 bases. This CDR3 comprises 18 residues. The CDR3 is CASSFGYRGRLVNTEAFF. DNA of the CDR3: TGTGCCAGCAGCTTCGGATACAGGGGGCGACTAGTGAACACTGAAGCTTTCTTT. The entire variable domain, with the rest obtained from reference TRBV7-3 and TRBJ1-1, is as follows: GAGVSQTPSNKVTEKGKYVELRCDPISGHTALYWYRQSLGQGPEFLIYFQGTGAADDSGLPNDRFFAVRPEGSVSTLKIQRTERGDSAVYLCASSFGYRGRLVNTEAFFGQGTRLTVV.

The V and J genes are TRBV7-2 and TRBJ1-5; D is possibly TRBD1 (6 bases). Germline V gene data show CDR1 as SGHTA and CDR2 as FQGNSA. V was shortened by 2 bases and J by 3 bases, with 14 bases between the two germline ends. The CDR3 consists of 16 residues. The CDR3 loop reads CASSLMAGASNQPQHF. In DNA, the CDR3 is TGTGCCAGCAGCTTAATGGCAGGGGCGTCCAATCAGCCCCAGCATTTT.

The V and J genes are TRBV21-1 and TRBJ2-7; the table calls TRBD1, which could not be checked here. The J call is uncertain, as TRBJ2-5 better fits the DNA end. TRBV21-1 is noted as a pseudogene. This CDR3 region has 15 residues. CDR3 in amino acids: CASSKGQGHAKTQYF. Here the CDR3 DNA reads TGTGCCAGCAGCAAAGGACAGGGACATGCGAAGACCCAGTACTTC.

This clonotype came up a few times. The CDR3 loop reads CASSLTSFTDTQYF. The CDR3 DNA sequence: TGTGCCAGCAGCTTAACTAGCTTCACAGATACGCAGTATTTT. The rearrangement links TRBV7-3 to TRBJ2-3; D gene uncertain. Germline CDR1 SGHTA, CDR2 FQGTGA. With 0 bases removed from V and 2 bases from J, the gap between germline ends came to 6 bases. CDR3 size: 14 residues.

J is TRBJ2-1 and V is TRBV25-1; the D gene is possibly TRBD2 (5 bases). Germline loops: CDR1 MGHDK, CDR2 SYGVNS. The CDR3 runs to 12 residues. Trimming took off 7 bases at V and 6 bases at J, with 10 bases between the two ends. The chain's CDR3 is CASKLGVNEQFF. In DNA, the CDR3 is TGTGCCAGCAAGTTGGGAGTCAATGAGCAGTTCTTC. The variable domain in full, completed from reference TRBV25-1 and TRBJ2-1, reads EADIYQTPRYLVIGTGKKITLECSQTMGHDKMYWYQQDPGMELHLIHYSYGVNSTEKGDLSSESTVSRIRTEHFPLTLESARPSHTSQYLCASKLGVNEQFFGPGTRLTVL.

The genes are TRBV6-1 and TRBJ2-1, with D possibly being TRBD2 (5 bases). Germline values: CDR1 MNHNS, CDR2 SASEGT. Trimming removed 3 bases at V and 1 base at J, with 7 bases between. The CDR3 extends over 14 amino acids. The CDR3 here is CASSEAGSYNEQFF. CDR3 in DNA: TGTGCCAGCAGTGAGGCGGGTTCCTACAATGAGCAGTTCTTC.

The chain carries TRBV6-5 and TRBJ2-7; 8 bases agree with TRBD1. The CDR3 has 15 residues. Trimming at V came to 0 bases and at J to 6 bases, leaving 7 bases not matched to a gene. Germline lookup yields CDR1 MNHEY and CDR2 SVGAGI. CDR3 bases: TGTGCCAGCAGTTACTCGGGGACAGGTGTATCCGAGCAGTACTTC. Its translation is CASSYSGTGVSEQYF.

The chain combines TRBV15 with TRBJ2-4, with D perhaps matching TRBD1 or TRBD2 (5 bases each). This CDR3 is built from 15 residues. V was pared by 0 bases and J by 4 bases, with 10 bases between. CDR1 LNHNV and CDR2 YYDKDF come from the germline V gene (reference sequence). The CDR3 loop is CATSREGDGKNIQYF. CDR3 nucleotide sequence: TGTGCCACCAGCAGAGAGGGGGACGGGAAAAACATTCAGTACTTC.

Ten or more counts support this clonotype. This chain uses TRBV4-3 with TRBJ1-2, with TRBD1 identical over 8 bases. The CDR3 has 14 amino acids. Germline V lookup: CDR1 LGHNA, CDR2 YSLEER. V dropped 2 bases and J dropped 7; count of bases not matched to a gene: 6. The CDR3 is CASSQTDRVSGYTF. The CDR3 region has the DNA TGCGCCAGCAGCCAAACGGACAGGGTCTCTGGCTACACCTTC.

The J gene is TRBJ2-1, the V gene TRBV13; TRBD2 is a possible D gene (5 bases). CDR3 length: 16 amino acids. V lost 4 bases and J lost 5, with 18 bases in between. Looked up from germline, CDR1 is PRHDT and CDR2 is FYEKMQ (reference sequence). The CDR3: CASSSSLGGLDNEQFF. CDR3 in DNA: TGTGCCAGCAGCTCCTCACTAGGAGGTTTAGACAATGAGCAGTTCTTC.

The chain has TRBV2 and TRBJ2-5; 11 bases are shared with TRBD1. The trim removed 2 bases at V and 5 bases at J, leaving 7 bases unmatched. Germline CDR1 SNHLY, CDR2 FYNNEI. The CDR3 covers 16 residues. The CDR3: CASSERTGGDLETQYF. CDR3 nucleotides: TGTGCCAGCAGTGAAAGGACAGGGGGCGACCTTGAGACCCAGTACTTC. Together with reference TRBV2 and TRBJ2-5, the CDR3 gives the full variable domain: EPEVTQTPSHQVTQMGQEVILRCVPISNHLYFYWYRQILGQKVEFLVSFYNNEISEKSEIFDDQFSVERPDGSNFTLKIRSTKLEDSAMYFCASSERTGGDLETQYFGPGTRLLVL.